These 32 T cell receptor beta chains came from one sample sequenced in a study of shared clonotypes between healthy human individuals (dated by TCRdb to the early 2020s). Library creation used the immunoSEQ multiplex PCR assay. TCRdb holds this immuneACCESS table with in-frame rearrangements only. Some clones are missing; in checked studies, unresolved V genes explain under half, and the rest has no known cause. The sample table holds tens of thousands of clones, of which 62% were seen once. About half of the sample is held by the ten biggest clonotypes. Sequencing was performed on memory CD8+ T cells sorted from blood. Per the publication, the cell subset or site label means: CD45RO+ cells pooled with CCR7-negative TemRA cells. These TCRs come from a young man in good health.

This clone was seen ten or more times. The chain has TRBV2 and TRBJ1-1; D might be TRBD1 (5 bases). This CDR3 region has 16 residues. From germline, CDR1 is SNHLY and CDR2 FYNNEI. V dropped 6 bases and J dropped 0 bases, with 17 bases sitting between them. The CDR3 coding sequence is TGTGCCAGCAGGGGAGACAGTCGCGGGCTGAACACTGAAGCTTTCTTT. This codes for CASRGDSRGLNTEAFF.

This clone came up once. The V and J genes are TRBV29-1 and TRBJ1-1; no firm D call. This CDR3 is 12 amino acids long. CDR1 and CDR2 (germline): SQVTM, ANQGSEA. Between the trimmed V and J ends, which lost 3 bases and 1 base, there was a span of 6 bases. The CDR3 DNA reads TGCAGCGTTGAGGCAGAGAACACTGAAGCTTTCTTT. It specifies CSVEAENTEAFF.

V gene TRBV4-3 combines with J gene TRBJ2-1; 7 bases match TRBD1. Germline V gene lookup returns CDR1 LGHNA and CDR2 YSLEER. The length of the CDR3 is 16 residues. J lost 6 bases, V lost 1 base, and 9 bases had no gene match. CDR3 sequence reads: CASSQVWAGGPNEQFF. As DNA, the CDR3 is TGCGCCAGCAGCCAAGTTTGGGCAGGGGGACCCAATGAGCAGTTCTTC.

This clone was picked up many times. The sample contains more than one DNA sequence encoding this CDR3. The chain joins TRBV28 to TRBJ1-2, with no clear D. CDR3 length: 11 residues. Trimming took 5 bases from V and 5 from J, leaving 6 bases between them. Germline loops: CDR1 MDHEN, CDR2 SYDVKM. The CDR3 coding sequence is TGTGCCAGCAGTCTATCTTATGGCTACACCTTC. Translated: CASSLSYGYTF.

This clone appeared a few times. The chain employs TRBV5-5 and TRBJ2-5; D unclear. The V end lost 0 bases, the J end lost 2 bases, and 11 bases lay between the germline ends. Germline lookup yields CDR1 SGHKS and CDR2 YYEKEE (reference sequence). This CDR3 spans 15 amino acids. The CDR3 DNA reads TGTGCCAGCAGCTTGGTTGCCACAAATCAAGAGACCCAGTACTTC. It codes for CASSLVATNQETQYF.

V usage is TRBV7-9 and J usage is TRBJ2-2; 11 bases align to TRBD2. This CDR3 has 17 residues. Losses at the gene ends were 4 bases for V and 1 base for J; bases not matched to a gene: 5. Looked up from germline, CDR1 is SEHNR and CDR2 is FQNEAQ (reference sequence). The CDR3 reads CASSSGLAGRNTGELFF. The CDR3, as DNA: TGTGCCAGCAGCTCCGGACTAGCGGGTAGGAACACCGGGGAGCTGTTTTTT.

The rearrangement joins TRBV28 to TRBJ2-7; TRBD1 aligns across 9 bases. The CDR3 spans 12 residues. Germline-derived CDR1 and CDR2 are MDHEN and SYDVKM. The CDR3 DNA reads TGTACCACGGGGACAGGGAACTACGAGCAGTACTTC. Translated: CTTGTGNYEQYF.

V usage is TRBV6-1 and J usage is TRBJ2-3, with D perhaps TRBD1 (8 bases). The CDR3 contains 15 residues. Deletions cut 4 bases from V and 5 bases from J, with 16 bases between. Per germline, CDR1 MNHNS and CDR2 SASEGT. As DNA, the CDR3 is TGTGCCAGCAGTGGAGGACAGGGAGGGGTAGATACGCAGTATTTT. It encodes CASSGGQGGVDTQYF.

The J gene is TRBJ2-1, the V gene TRBV5-1; TRBD2 might be the D (5 bases). The V and J ends lost 0 bases and 4 bases respectively, with 5 bases between them. The CDR3 extends over 13 amino acids. Germline CDR1 SGHRS, CDR2 YFSETQ. The CDR3 nucleotides read TGCGCCAGCAGCTTGGGCGGGTACAATGAGCAGTTCTTC. This translates into CASSLGGYNEQFF.

This clone showed up many times. This chain connects TRBV6-4 to TRBJ2-6; D is possibly TRBD2 (6 bases). Germline V gene sequence: CDR1 MRHNA, CDR2 SNTAGT. The CDR3 runs to 15 residues. V dropped 2 bases and J dropped 4 bases, with 9 bases sitting between them. CDR3 sequence reads: CASSDEAGGANVLTF. CDR3 DNA: TGTGCCAGCAGTGACGAGGCGGGAGGGGCCAACGTCCTGACTTTC.

V is TRBV19 and J is TRBJ2-6; D is ambiguous. Per the germline V gene, CDR1 is LNHDA and CDR2 is SQIVND (reference sequence). Trimming cost V 6 bases and J 0 bases, with 3 bases left between them. This CDR3 is built from 13 residues. CDR3 bases: TGTGCCAGTAGCCTCTCTGGGGCCAACGTCCTGACTTTC. It translates to CASSLSGANVLTF.

A few counts support this clone. V gene TRBV11-2 combines with J gene TRBJ2-1, with 7 nucleotides matching TRBD1. Trimming took 3 bases from V and 10 from J; bases not matched to a gene: 9. CDR3 length equals 14 residues. Germline CDR1 reads SGHAT; CDR2 reads FQNNGV. In nucleotides, the CDR3 is TGTGCCAGCAGCTTCGGTACAGGGGAGAACGAGCAGTTCTTC. This codes for CASSFGTGENEQFF.

The rearrangement joins TRBV27 to TRBJ2-7, with D perhaps matching TRBD2 (5 bases). The germline V gene has CDR1 MNHEY and CDR2 SMNVEV (reference sequence). Trimming pared 2 bases from V and 2 bases from J, leaving 10 bases between. The CDR3 is made up of 14 amino acids. CDR3 sequence reads: CASSLDGVAYEQYF. CDR3 DNA: TGTGCCAGCAGTTTAGACGGGGTTGCCTACGAGCAGTACTTC.

Of note for this clone: Its ends do not fully match the called genes, so a read error is possible. The rearrangement uses TRBV7-2 and TRBJ2-3; D gene ambiguous. Germline loops: CDR1 SGHTA, CDR2 FQGNSA. This CDR3 comprises 11 residues. The CDR3 protein is CASRLGDTQYF. The CDR3, as DNA: TGTGCCAGCAGGTTAGGAGATACGCAGTATTTT.

The gene calls are TRBV5-1 and TRBJ2-3, with D possibly matching TRBD2 (5 bases). The CDR3 runs to 14 residues. The germline CDR1 and CDR2 sequences are SGHRS and YFSETQ. The ends were cut back, 0 bases at V and 4 bases at J, with 9 bases in the middle. CDR3 sequence: CASSLEGEADTQYF. In nucleotides, the CDR3 is TGCGCCAGCAGCTTGGAGGGAGAGGCAGATACGCAGTATTTT.

V gene TRBV27 combines with J gene TRBJ2-3, with TRBD2 matching over 7 bases. The CDR3 is 15 residues long. Germline values: CDR1 MNHEY, CDR2 SMNVEV (reference sequence). The V segment lost 5 bases and the J segment 2 bases; nucleotides outside the gene matches: 7. CDR3 in DNA: TGTGCCAGCAGTCCGCCAGCGGGAACCACAGATACGCAGTATTTT. It specifies CASSPPAGTTDTQYF.

This clone showed up just a few times. This CDR3 reads CAISVISGANVLTF. CDR3 DNA sequence: TGTGCCATCAGTGTGATATCTGGGGCCAACGTCCTGACTTTC. This chain joins TRBV10-3 and TRBJ2-6; unclear D gene. Germline CDR1 ENHRY, CDR2 SYGVKD. V gave up 4 bases and J gave up 1 base, with 5 bases separating them. The CDR3 loop spans 14 amino acids.

In this sample, this clone turned up a few times. This chain links TRBV28 with TRBJ1-5; 7 positions match TRBD1. The CDR3 has 14 residues. The V segment lost 5 bases and the J segment 5 bases; nucleotides outside the gene matches: 6. CDR1 and CDR2 (germline): MDHEN, SYDVKM. The CDR3 protein is CASSRPRGDQPQHF. The CDR3 DNA reads TGTGCCAGCAGTCGACCCAGGGGGGATCAGCCCCAGCATTTT.

The gene calls are TRBV7-9 and TRBJ2-2, with 9 bases identical to TRBD1. From germline, CDR1 is SEHNR and CDR2 FQNEAQ (reference sequence). After removal of 8 bases from V and 5 bases from J, the junction contained 12 bases not matched to a gene. This CDR3 region has 16 residues. CDR3 bases: TGTGCCAGCCGCCGGACAGGGGCCTCAGGAACCGGGGAGCTGTTTTTT. This gives the protein CASRRTGASGTGELFF.

The chain carries TRBV7-9 and TRBJ2-3; tentative D call: TRBD1 (7 bases). This CDR3 is built from 16 residues. The germline V and J ends were trimmed by 4 bases and 4 bases, with 18 bases remaining between them. CDR1 and CDR2 (germline): SEHNR, FQNEAQ (reference sequence). The CDR3 nucleotides are TGTGCCAGCAGCTCCCTACAGGGGAGGATTGCAGATACGCAGTATTTT. This codes for CASSSLQGRIADTQYF.

The rearrangement links TRBV5-1 to TRBJ2-1, with D maybe TRBD1 (5 bases). The CDR3 covers 14 residues. Germline loops: CDR1 SGHRS, CDR2 YFSETQ. V shed 1 base and J shed 8 bases, with 13 bases lying between them. The CDR3 DNA is TGCGCCAGCAGCTTGCCCCAGGGTAGGCATGAGCAGTTCTTC. Its translation: CASSLPQGRHEQFF.

J is TRBJ1-2 and V is TRBV7-8, with D possibly matching TRBD1 (6 bases). The germline V gene has CDR1 SGHVS and CDR2 FQNEAQ. The CDR3 runs to 16 residues. Trimming left V 1 base short and J 0 bases short, with 12 bases between. CDR3 bases: TGTGCCAGCAGCTTAGGGGGGGGCGACTCTAACTATGGCTACACCTTC. Translated: CASSLGGGDSNYGYTF.

At least ten counts were recorded for this clone. The same CDR3 is also encoded by other DNA sequences in this sample. This chain joins TRBV28 and TRBJ2-7, with TRBD2 identical over 7 bases. Per the germline V gene, CDR1 is MDHEN and CDR2 is SYDVKM. J was trimmed by 1 base and V by 2 bases; bases with no gene match: 8. The CDR3 is made up of 16 amino acids. CDR3 in amino acids: CASSLLSGARSYEQYF. CDR3 DNA: TGTGCCAGCAGTTTACTCAGCGGGGCACGGTCCTACGAGCAGTACTTC. The whole variable domain, remainder taken from reference TRBV28 and TRBJ2-7, is DVKVTQSSRYLVKRTGEKVFLECVQDMDHENMFWYRQDPGLGLRLIYFSYDVKMKEKGDIPEGYSVSREKKERFSLILESASTNQTSMYLCASSLLSGARSYEQYFGPGTRLTVT.

The gene calls are TRBV29-1 and TRBJ2-1, with 10 bases matching TRBD2. Losses at the gene ends were 4 bases for V and 9 bases for J; bases not matched to a gene: 21. The CDR3 is 18 residues long. CDR1 and CDR2 (germline): SQVTM, ANQGSEA. The CDR3 here is CSVVPSGRAVSIVSEQFF. CDR3 DNA: TGCAGCGTTGTCCCAAGCGGGAGGGCCGTCTCCATCGTGAGTGAGCAGTTCTTC.

This sequence joins TRBV7-8 and TRBJ2-7; D not certain. Germline-derived CDR1 and CDR2 are SGHVS and FQNEAQ. This CDR3 contains 14 residues. Trimming shortened V by 1 base and J by 0 bases, and 7 bases separated the two germline ends. CDR3 region: CASSLGGYSYEQYF. In DNA form, the CDR3 reads TGTGCCAGCAGCTTAGGCGGCTACTCCTACGAGCAGTACTTC.

This clone showed up just a few times. The genes are TRBV18 and TRBJ1-2, with TRBD1 as a possible D gene (6 bases). In germline, CDR1 is KGHSH, CDR2 LQKENI. V lost 1 base and J 6 bases, leaving 12 bases between the germline ends. This CDR3 is built from 14 residues. CDR3 residues: CASSPQRDTDGYTF. As DNA, the CDR3 is TGTGCCAGCTCACCACAAAGGGACACTGATGGCTACACCTTC.

A few counts support this clone. V is TRBV6-6 and J is TRBJ2-3; no reliable D call. The CDR3 runs 13 residues. V was cut by 2 bases and J by 3 bases, with 6 bases left in between. The germline V gene has CDR1 MNHNY and CDR2 SVGAGI (reference sequence). The CDR3 protein is CASSYGRTDTQYF. The CDR3 DNA follows: TGTGCCAGCAGTTACGGTAGGACAGATACGCAGTATTTT.

The chain joins TRBV28 to TRBJ2-1; weak D call: TRBD2 (6 bases). The germline V and J ends were trimmed by 6 bases and 4 bases, with 16 bases remaining between them. CDR1 is MDHEN, CDR2 SYDVKM, per germline. The length of the CDR3 is 15 residues. CDR3 sequence: CASSPAGRQYNEQFF. The DNA for the CDR3 is TGTGCCAGCAGCCCTGCGGGGCGACAATACAATGAGCAGTTCTTC.

J is TRBJ2-5 and V is TRBV2, with D perhaps TRBD1 or TRBD2 (6 bases each). The length of the CDR3 is 14 residues. Deletions cut 0 bases from V and 5 bases from J, with 10 bases between. Germline V gives CDR1 SNHLY, CDR2 FYNNEI. CDR3 loop: CASSEAGGRETQYF. In DNA, the CDR3 is TGTGCCAGCAGTGAAGCGGGGGGCAGGGAGACCCAGTACTTC.

V usage is TRBV4-1 and J usage is TRBJ2-7; 12 bases fit TRBD2. CDR3 length equals 15 residues. Germline CDR1 and CDR2: MGHRA and YSYEKL. V shed 4 bases, J shed 7 bases, and the junction held 8 bases outside the gene matches. In DNA form, the CDR3 reads TGCGCCAGCAGCCCAACTAGCGGGAGGAGGAGAGAGCAGTACTTC. Encoded protein: CASSPTSGRRREQYF.

V and J are TRBV7-9 and TRBJ1-1; no reliable D call. This CDR3 region has 12 residues. In germline, CDR1 is SEHNR, CDR2 FQNEAQ (reference sequence). The V and J ends lost 2 bases and 4 bases respectively, with 5 bases between them. The CDR3 reads CASSLRPTEAFF. The CDR3 DNA reads as TGTGCCAGCAGCTTACGTCCCACTGAAGCTTTCTTT.

CDR3 sequence reads: CASSSDIFSYNEQFF. CDR3 sequence (DNA): TGTGCCAGCAGCTCCGACATTTTCTCCTACAATGAGCAGTTCTTC. The rearrangement joins TRBV7-7 to TRBJ2-1; D not resolved. Trimming pared 4 bases from V and 0 bases from J, leaving 10 bases between. This CDR3 is 15 amino acids long. From germline, CDR1 is SSHAT and CDR2 FNYEAQ (reference sequence). Full variable domain (rest looked up from reference TRBV7-7 and TRBJ2-1): GAGVSQSPRYKVTKRGQDVTLRCDPISSHATLYWYQQALGQGPEFLTYFNYEAQPDKSGLPSDRFSAERPEGSISTLTIQRTEQRDSAMYRCASSSDIFSYNEQFFGPGTRLTVL.